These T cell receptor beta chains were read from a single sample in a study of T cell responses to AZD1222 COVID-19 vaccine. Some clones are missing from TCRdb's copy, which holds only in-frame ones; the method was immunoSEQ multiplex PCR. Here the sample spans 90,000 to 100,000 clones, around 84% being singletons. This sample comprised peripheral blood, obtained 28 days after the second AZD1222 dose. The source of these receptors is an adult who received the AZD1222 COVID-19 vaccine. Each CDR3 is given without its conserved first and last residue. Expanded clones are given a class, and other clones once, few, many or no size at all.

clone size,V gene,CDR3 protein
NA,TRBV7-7,ASSLEASSGRNEQF
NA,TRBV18,ASSPGLGNEQF
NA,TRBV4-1,ASSQEGTGHQPQH
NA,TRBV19,ASSRDRGYEQY
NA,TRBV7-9,ASSSAPRENYGYT
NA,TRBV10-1,ASSERGGTDTQY
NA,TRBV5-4,ASSRSTGNEQY
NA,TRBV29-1,SGRFGTSGRRGQF
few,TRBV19,ASSIGQGYTEAF
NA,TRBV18,ASSLTGVGQPQH
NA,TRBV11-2,ASSPGWGNQPQH
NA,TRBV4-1,ASSPLGAGGIYT
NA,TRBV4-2,ASSQEGAGGGANVLT
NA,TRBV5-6,ASSLMARRVSLTQETQY
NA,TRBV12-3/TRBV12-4,ASSTAQGAKLF
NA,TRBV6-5,ASRLFEGAAETQY
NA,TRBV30,AWSVVRGGEKLF
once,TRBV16,ASSQGQGYGYT
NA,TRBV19,ASSIARFSYEQY
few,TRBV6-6,ASSYDRGYTDTQY
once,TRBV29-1,SVVVSEAF
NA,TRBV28,ASTIDRGVYNEQF
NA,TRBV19,ASSLRPTYEQY
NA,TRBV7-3,ASSFGPTYEQY